This T cell receptor beta chain came from a study of cytomegalovirus exposure and HLA in healthy donors. The method was immunoSEQ multiplex PCR; TCRdb's version includes in-frame clones alone and lacks a portion of them. The sample has about 280,000 clones, 70% to 90% seen once. This CDR3 region has 11 residues. The J segment lost 11 bases and the V segment lost 6 bases, leaving 4 bases of the junction unmatched. Germline V gene data show CDR1 as MNHEY and CDR2 as SVGAGI. Whole-study results and caveats: Listed as cytomegalovirus-associated were 150 to 200 TCR beta chains. One later analysis, an examination of the 100 to 150 validation repertoires, found that first-cohort TCR clusters tended to co-occur in them.

Remarks on this clone: The target antigen is unknown.

Sample: PBMCs. This TCR derives from a woman aged 18-29 years in good health and CMV-seronegative. V and J are TRBV6-5 and TRBJ1-1, with TRBD1 matching over 9 bases. The CDR3 protein is CASRGTGRAFF. The CDR3 coding sequence is TGTGCCAGCAGGGGGACAGGGCGGGCTTTCTTT.